This note documents a single TCR beta chain sequence. Antigen specificity is unknown. The data belong to a study of OX40 agonist ivuxolimab in advanced cancers. Study summary: Ivuxolimab, which patients received intravenously every 2 weeks, was dosed at 0.01 to 10 mg/kg.

Points from the study as a whole: CD4+ and CD8+ T cells in blood underwent clonal expansion by week 6 at 0.1 to 3.0 mg/kg.

V was shortened by 0 bases and J by 8 bases, with 17 bases between the two germline ends. This CDR3 has 15 residues. Germline lookup yields CDR1 GTSNPN and CDR2 SVGIG (reference sequence). Profiling relied on immunoSEQ multiplex PCR, and the TCRdb table lists in-frame clones only, not all of them. The sample contains tens of thousands of clones, 87% of which appear only once. Samples were taken at baseline and on day 1 of cycles 4 and 7. The chain combines TRBV30 with TRBJ2-1; D may correspond to TRBD1 or TRBD2 (6 bases each). This specimen consisted of CD4+ or CD8+ T cells sorted from blood, obtained in a trial of the OX40 agonist ivuxolimab. The origin of this receptor is an adult with an advanced solid tumor such as melanoma, head and neck, liver or kidney cancer. The CDR3 DNA reads TGTGCCTGGAGTGTAATGGGGGGCAGTGAGGATGAGCAGTTCTTC. Translation gives CAWSVMGGSEDEQFF.